The next 5 T cell receptor beta chains were all read from a single sample in a study of control samples from healthy donors and cancer patients. Repertoires were generated with immunoSEQ multiplex PCR, while TCRdb's copy carries only in-frame clones and drops some. The table lists 150,000 to 200,000 clones, around nine tenths of them singletons. Material for sequencing was blood. The receptors were gathered from a man aged 30 to 45 in good health.

CDR3 sequence (DNA): TGTGCCAGCTCACCACCCATAGGGGGCGATTCCTACGAGCAGTACTTC. Translating gives CASSPPIGGDSYEQYF. The chain has TRBV18 and TRBJ2-7; 7 nucleotides agree with TRBD1. Germline V gene data show CDR1 as KGHSH and CDR2 as LQKENI. The CDR3 is made up of 16 amino acids. The ends lost 0 bases at V and 1 base at J; junction bases unmatched: 6.

The chain has TRBV4-1 and TRBJ2-2; D possibly corresponds to TRBD2 (7 bases). The V gene's germline CDR1 is MGHRA and CDR2 YSYEKL. This CDR3 has 15 residues. The V gene lost 2 bases and the J gene lost 8 bases, with 15 bases spanning the gap. For the CDR3, the DNA is TGCGCCAGCAGCCAAATGGGGGGGGCGTCAGGGGAGCTGTTTTTT. Its protein product is CASSQMGGASGELFF.

The rearrangement joins TRBV20-1 to TRBJ1-2, with unresolved D. There are 11 residues in the CDR3. CDR1 DFQATT and CDR2 SNEGSKA come from the germline V gene (reference sequence). The ends were cut back, 5 bases at V and 5 bases at J, with 9 bases in the middle. In nucleotides, the CDR3 is TGCAGTGCTGGGGAGGTTTATGGCTACACCTTC. It is translated as CSAGEVYGYTF.

The genes are TRBV10-2 and TRBJ1-2, with D tentatively TRBD1 (6 bases). From germline, CDR1 is WSHSY and CDR2 SAAADI. Trimming stripped 6 bases from V and 6 bases from J, with 11 bases between. The CDR3 is 12 residues long. The CDR3 sequence is CASSEYRDGYTF. The CDR3 DNA is TGCGCCAGCAGCGAATACAGGGATGGCTACACCTTC.

The chain carries TRBV7-9 and TRBJ1-6; D remains unclear. Trimming cost V 6 bases and J 8 bases, with 14 bases left between them. The germline V gene encodes CDR1 SEHNR and CDR2 FQNEAQ (reference sequence). This CDR3 spans 14 amino acids. CDR3 in amino acids: CASRSLGTYSPLHF. For the CDR3, the DNA is TGTGCCAGCAGGTCTTTAGGAACGTATTCACCCCTCCACTTT.